A single sample gave rise to the 14 T cell receptor beta chains below, sequenced in a study of blood T cells in healthy people across ages. Alongside a J-beta primer mix, a sample-barcoded 5' primer served in a second PCR lasting about 7 to 11 cycles. TCRdb fed the 5' RACE reads into MiXCR, producing one record per CDR3 protein. The data contain 1.5 million to 2 million distinct CDR3 sequences, around 42% of them seen just once; the ten biggest clones take up roughly 24%. Sequencing input: blood. Every receptor here comes from a human donor in good health.

This rearrangement joins TRBV10-3 to TRBJ2-1; either TRBD1 or TRBD2 may fit D (6 bases each). Trimming took off 4 bases at V and 2 bases at J, with 9 bases between the two ends. Germline-derived CDR1 and CDR2 are ENHRY and SYGVKD. The CDR3 length is 14 residues. CDR3 residues: CAISVGGPYNEQFF. The CDR3 DNA reads as TGTGCCATCAGTGTCGGGGGCCCCTACAATGAGCAGTTCTTC.

This chain connects TRBV12-3 or TRBV12-4 to TRBJ2-2; 8 bases are a match to TRBD1. The CDR3 covers 15 residues. The V segment lost 5 bases and the J segment 0 bases; nucleotides outside the gene matches: 2. CDR3 amino acids: CASSRQGSNTGELFF. The DNA for the CDR3 is TGTGCCAGCAGTAGACAGGGGTCGAACACCGGGGAGCTGTTTTTT.

This clonotype was observed a single time. Here the CDR3 reads CASSTYDEQFF. The CDR3 nucleotides are TGTGCCAGCAGTACTTACGATGAGCAGTTCTTC. V and J are TRBV28 and TRBJ2-1; D remains ambiguous. Trimming cost V 5 bases and J 8 bases, with 7 bases left between them. Germline CDR1 MDHEN, CDR2 SYDVKM. This CDR3 spans 11 amino acids.

The chain joins TRBV20-1 to TRBJ1-1, with TRBD1 identical over 8 bases. Germline V CDR1 and CDR2: DFQATT, SNEGSKA (reference sequence). After removal of 0 bases from V and 0 bases from J, the junction contained 9 bases not matched to a gene. The CDR3 contains 17 residues. CDR3 DNA sequence: TGCAGTGCTAGAGATTTTGACAGGGGATTTCTGAACACTGAAGCTTTCTTT. Protein product: CSARDFDRGFLNTEAFF.

This sequence joins TRBV29-1 and TRBJ1-1, with no clear D. The CDR3 covers 13 residues. Germline CDR1 reads SQVTM; CDR2 reads ANQGSEA. The CDR3 reads CGGEGDFNTEAFF. CDR3 DNA: TGCGGCGGTGAGGGCGACTTTAACACTGAAGCTTTCTTT.

V and J are TRBV7-2 and TRBJ2-1; 8 bases align to TRBD2. TRBJ2-7 explains the end of the DNA better; the J call may be wrong. CDR1 and CDR2 from the germline V gene are SGHTA and FQGNSA. CDR3 length: 20 residues. The DNA of the CDR3 is TGTGCCAGCAGCTTTGTAACGCGGGGGGCCTTTTCGAGCTCCTACAATGAGCAGTACTTC. Its translation: CASSFVTRGAFSSSYNEQYF.

In regard to this clonotype: Mismatch with germline at one junction end may stem from a read error. CDR3 amino acids: CACSQDSNTEAFF. In DNA, the CDR3 is TGTGCCTGCAGTCAAGACAGCAACACTGAAGCTTTCTTT. The genes are TRBV6-5 and TRBJ1-1; tentative D call: TRBD1 (5 bases). Per the germline V gene, CDR1 is MNHEY and CDR2 is SVGAGI. This CDR3 comprises 13 residues.

Written as DNA, the CDR3 is TGTGCCAGCAGCCAAGCGGCAGGGGGCCGGAACACTGAAGCTTTCTTT. As protein: CASSQAAGGRNTEAFF. The genes are TRBV3-1 and TRBJ1-1; TRBD1 matches at 8 bases. CDR3 size: 16 residues. Germline trimming cut 1 base from V and 1 base from J; bases unmatched to any gene: 5. CDR1 is LGHDT, CDR2 YNNKEL, per germline (reference sequence).

V usage is TRBV4-3 and J usage is TRBJ2-5; 7 bases line up with TRBD1. CDR1 is LGHNA, CDR2 YSLEER, per germline. The CDR3 length is 15 residues. Losses at the gene ends were 3 bases for V and 3 bases for J; bases not matched to a gene: 7. CDR3: CASSHAKGAEETQYF. DNA of the CDR3: TGCGCCAGCAGCCACGCCAAGGGGGCTGAAGAGACCCAGTACTTC.

There are a few counts of this clonotype. The J gene is TRBJ1-5, the V gene TRBV29-1, with TRBD1 matching over 7 bases. CDR1 is SQVTM, CDR2 ANQGSEA, per germline. The CDR3 is made up of 12 amino acids. The V and J ends lost 6 bases and 6 bases, in that order; junction bases with no gene match: 5. CDR3 in amino acids: CSVRQGGQPQHF. Written as DNA, the CDR3 is TGCAGCGTAAGACAGGGAGGTCAGCCCCAGCATTTT. Full variable domain (missing parts from reference TRBV29-1 and TRBJ1-5): SAVISQKPSRDICQRGTSLTIQCQVDSQVTMMFWYRQQPGQSLTLIATANQGSEATYESGFVIDKFPISRPNLTFSTLTVSNMSPEDSSIYLCSVRQGGQPQHFGDGTRLSIL.

The chain employs TRBV3-1 and TRBJ2-3, with D uncertain. CDR3 length equals 15 residues. V was cut by 1 base and J by 1 base, with 9 bases left in between. Germline V gives CDR1 LGHDT, CDR2 YNNKEL (reference sequence). DNA of the CDR3: TGTGCCAGCAGCCAAGTGATCCAGCGCACAGATACGCAGTATTTT. This gives the protein CASSQVIQRTDTQYF.

The chain employs TRBV7-2 and TRBJ2-1; possibly TRBD2 for D (7 bases). The germline V gene has CDR1 SGHTA and CDR2 FQGNSA. This CDR3 has 15 amino acids. Trimming stripped 3 bases from V and 4 bases from J, with 13 bases between. The CDR3: CASSFEGGPYNEQFF. CDR3 coding DNA: TGTGCCAGCAGCTTTGAGGGGGGGCCGTACAATGAGCAGTTCTTC.

This rearrangement joins TRBV28 to TRBJ1-1; possible D gene TRBD1, 5 bases. This CDR3 has 14 residues. Germline CDR1 is MDHEN and CDR2 is SYDVKM. V was cut by 2 bases and J by 4 bases, with 11 bases left in between. CDR3 nucleotides: TGTGCCAGCAGTTTAATGGTCGGGGGCACTGAAGCTTTCTTT. Amino acids: CASSLMVGGTEAFF.

This clonotype was counted a few times. This chain links TRBV2 with TRBJ1-6; no definite D call. CDR3 length: 14 amino acids. Germline CDR1 is SNHLY and CDR2 is FYNNEI. Trimming removed 5 bases from V and 7 bases from J, with 12 bases in between. CDR3 sequence: CASSPRGVNSPLHF. The CDR3 coding sequence is TGTGCCAGCAGTCCCCGGGGAGTCAATTCACCCCTCCACTTT.